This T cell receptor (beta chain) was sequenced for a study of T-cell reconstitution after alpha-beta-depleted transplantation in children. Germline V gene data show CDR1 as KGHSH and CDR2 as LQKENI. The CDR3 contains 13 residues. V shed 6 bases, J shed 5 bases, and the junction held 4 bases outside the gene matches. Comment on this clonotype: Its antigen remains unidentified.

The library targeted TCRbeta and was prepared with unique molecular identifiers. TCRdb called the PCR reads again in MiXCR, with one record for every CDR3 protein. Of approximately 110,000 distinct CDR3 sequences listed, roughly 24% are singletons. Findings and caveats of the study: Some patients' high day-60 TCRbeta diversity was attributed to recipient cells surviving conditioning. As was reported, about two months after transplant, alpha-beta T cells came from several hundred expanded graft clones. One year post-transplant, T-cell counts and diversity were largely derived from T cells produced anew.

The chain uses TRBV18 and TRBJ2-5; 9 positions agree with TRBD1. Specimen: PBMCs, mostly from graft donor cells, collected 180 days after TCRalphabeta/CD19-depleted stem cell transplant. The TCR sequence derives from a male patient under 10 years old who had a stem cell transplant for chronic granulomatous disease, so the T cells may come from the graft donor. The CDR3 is CASSGQGMETQYF. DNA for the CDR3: TGTGCCAGCTCCGGACAGGGGATGGAGACCCAGTACTTC. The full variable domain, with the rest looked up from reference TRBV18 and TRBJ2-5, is NAGVMQNPRHLVRRRGQEARLRCSPMKGHSHVYWYRQLPEEGLKFMVYLQKENIIDESGMPKERFSAEFPKEGPSILRIQQVVRGDSAAYFCASSGQGMETQYFGPGTRLLVL.